This record covers a single T cell receptor beta chain. In the original workflow: Estimation of nucleated cell counts was performed using reference gene primer amplification. Method: immunoSEQ multiplex PCR; TCRdb's copy keeps in-frame clones and lacks some. The DNA gave D and trimming, while V, J and clone size come from that table. The repertoire holds 150,000 or so clones, with around 84% as singletons. The data were obtained in a study of blood T cell repertoires in COVID-19. Study-wide context: Samples taken during acute and convalescent COVID-19 were collected in the United States, Italy and Spain. Sample material is recorded as cDNA or gDNA derived from T cells, B-cell-depleted T cells, or PBMCs.

Germline CDR1 is MNHEY and CDR2 is SVGAGI. V was clipped by 2 bases and J by 4 bases; unmatched bases: 2. The CDR3 contains 15 residues. This TCR was recovered from a woman aged 45-65 years with acute or convalescent COVID-19. The chain is built from TRBV6-5 and TRBJ1-6; TRBD1 agrees at 7 bases. Sequenced sample: peripheral blood. CDR3 coding DNA: TGTGCCAGCAGTTACGAACAGGGGTATAATTCACCCCTCCACTTT. Translation: CASSYEQGYNSPLHF.